The clone carrying this T cell receptor beta chain was seen a single time. The antigen is not known. The record originates from a study of cytomegalovirus exposure and HLA in healthy donors. Study conclusions and caveats: A prior analysis recorded that most TCR beta V segments were productive about 87% or about 30% of the time. Reportedly, fewer N-insertions than the approximately 690-donor mean appeared in an Asian-associated ancestry cluster in a later analysis.

This CDR3 is 19 amino acids long. Germline V gene data show CDR1 as SGHNT and CDR2 as YENEEA. Unmatched junction bases numbered 15, after V lost 0 bases and J lost 4 bases. A multiplex PCR was run with 60 Vbeta primers and 13 Jbeta primers. TCRdb's copy holds only in-frame clones and misses some; the assay was immunoSEQ multiplex PCR. The sample consists of approximately 190,000 clones, around 78% of them appearing once. The J gene is TRBJ2-5, the V gene TRBV11-3, with TRBD2 matching over 9 bases. Sequencing was carried out using PBMCs. This receptor was identified in a woman in her twenties or thirties in good health and CMV-seropositive. CDR3 protein: CASSLDRLAGSGGGETQYF. The CDR3 DNA sequence: TGTGCCAGCAGCTTAGATCGGCTAGCGGGATCAGGAGGGGGAGAGACCCAGTACTTC.